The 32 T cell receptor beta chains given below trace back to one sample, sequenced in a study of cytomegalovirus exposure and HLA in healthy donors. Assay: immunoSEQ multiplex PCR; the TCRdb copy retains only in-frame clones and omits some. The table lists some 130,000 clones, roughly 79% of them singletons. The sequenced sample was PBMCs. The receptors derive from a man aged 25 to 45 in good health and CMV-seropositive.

CDR3 DNA: TGTGCCAGCAGTTCCATCCGGGACAGGGGAGGATACGAGCAGTACTTC. Its translation is CASSSIRDRGGYEQYF. The V and J genes are TRBV6-5 and TRBJ2-7; 10 nucleotides align to TRBD1. V lost 4 bases, J lost 4 bases, and 10 bases stayed unmatched. There are 16 residues in the CDR3. Germline assignment: CDR1 MNHEY and CDR2 SVGAGI.

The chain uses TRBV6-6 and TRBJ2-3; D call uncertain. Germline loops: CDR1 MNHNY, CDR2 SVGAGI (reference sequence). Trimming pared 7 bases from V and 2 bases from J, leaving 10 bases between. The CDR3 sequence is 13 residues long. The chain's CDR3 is CASKIWATDTQYF. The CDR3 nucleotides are TGTGCCAGCAAGATTTGGGCCACAGATACGCAGTATTTT.

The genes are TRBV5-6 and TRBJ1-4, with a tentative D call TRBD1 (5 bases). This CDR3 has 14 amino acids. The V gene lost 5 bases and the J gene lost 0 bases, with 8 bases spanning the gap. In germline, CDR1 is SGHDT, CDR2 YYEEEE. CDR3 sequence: CASRQTATNEKLFF. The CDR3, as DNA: TGTGCCAGCAGACAGACAGCAACTAATGAAAAACTGTTTTTT.

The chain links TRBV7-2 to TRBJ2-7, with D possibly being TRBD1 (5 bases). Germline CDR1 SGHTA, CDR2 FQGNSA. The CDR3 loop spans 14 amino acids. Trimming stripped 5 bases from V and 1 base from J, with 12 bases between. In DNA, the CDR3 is TGTGCCAGCAGCCCTCACAGGAAATCCTACGAGCAGTACTTC. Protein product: CASSPHRKSYEQYF. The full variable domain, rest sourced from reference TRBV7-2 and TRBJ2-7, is GAGVSQSPSNKVTEKGKDVELRCDPISGHTALYWYRQSLGQGLEFLIYFQGNSAPDKSGLPSDRFSAERTGGSVSTLTIQRTQQEDSAVYLCASSPHRKSYEQYFGPGTRLTVT.

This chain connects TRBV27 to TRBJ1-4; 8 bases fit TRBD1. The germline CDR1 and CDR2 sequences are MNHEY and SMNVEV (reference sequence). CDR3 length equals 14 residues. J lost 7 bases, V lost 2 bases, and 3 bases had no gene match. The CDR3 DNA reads TGTGCCAGCAGTTTACAGGGGGCCGGTGAAAAACTGTTTTTT. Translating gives CASSLQGAGEKLFF. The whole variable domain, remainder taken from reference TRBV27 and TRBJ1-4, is EAQVTQNPRYLITVTGKKLTVTCSQNMNHEYMSWYRQDPGLGLRQIYYSMNVEVTDKGDVPEGYKVSRKEKRNFPLILESPSPNQTSLYFCASSLQGAGEKLFFGSGTQLSVL.

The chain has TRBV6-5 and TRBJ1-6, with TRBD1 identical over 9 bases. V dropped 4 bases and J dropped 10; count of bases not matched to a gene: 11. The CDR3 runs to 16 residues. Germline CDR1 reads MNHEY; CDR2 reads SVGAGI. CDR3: CASSSAGTGLWSPLHF. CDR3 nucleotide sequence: TGTGCCAGCAGTTCCGCCGGGACAGGGCTCTGGTCACCCCTCCACTTT.

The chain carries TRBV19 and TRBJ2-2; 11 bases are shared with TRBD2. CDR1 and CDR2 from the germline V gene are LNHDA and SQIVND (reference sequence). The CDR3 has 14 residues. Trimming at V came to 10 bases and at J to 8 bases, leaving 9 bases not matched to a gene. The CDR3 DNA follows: TGTGCCACCCAAACTAGCGGGAGTTTTGGGGAGCTGTTTTTT. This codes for CATQTSGSFGELFF.

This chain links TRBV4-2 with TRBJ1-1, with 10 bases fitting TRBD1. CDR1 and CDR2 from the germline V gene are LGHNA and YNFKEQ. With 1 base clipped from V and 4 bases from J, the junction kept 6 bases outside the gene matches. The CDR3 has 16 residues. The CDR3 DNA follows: TGTGCCAGCAGCCAAGCGAGACAGGGGGCTGGCACTGAAGCTTTCTTT. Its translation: CASSQARQGAGTEAFF.

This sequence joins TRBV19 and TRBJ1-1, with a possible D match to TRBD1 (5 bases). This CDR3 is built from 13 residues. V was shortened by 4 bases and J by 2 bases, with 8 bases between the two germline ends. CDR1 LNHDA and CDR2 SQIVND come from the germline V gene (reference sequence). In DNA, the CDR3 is TGTGCCAGTAGTACGACAGTTAACACTGAAGCTTTCTTT. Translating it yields CASSTTVNTEAFF.

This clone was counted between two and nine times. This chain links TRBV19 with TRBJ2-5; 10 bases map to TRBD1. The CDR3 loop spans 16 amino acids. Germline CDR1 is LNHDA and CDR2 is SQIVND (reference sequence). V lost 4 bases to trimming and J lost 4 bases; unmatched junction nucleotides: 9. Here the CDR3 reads CASSTGQGGTRETQYF. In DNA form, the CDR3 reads TGTGCCAGTAGTACTGGACAGGGGGGGACTCGAGAGACCCAGTACTTC.

CDR3 sequence reads: CSDMGHGNTEAFF. CDR3 nucleotide sequence: TGCAGCGATATGGGACATGGGAACACTGAAGCTTTCTTT. The chain joins TRBV29-1 to TRBJ1-1, with D perhaps matching TRBD1 (6 bases). The germline V gene encodes CDR1 SQVTM and CDR2 ANQGSEA. The CDR3 length is 13 residues. The V end lost 7 bases, the J end lost 1 base, and 13 bases lay between the germline ends. The full variable domain, its missing parts supplied by reference TRBV29-1 and TRBJ1-1, is SAVISQKPSRDICQRGTSLTIQCQVDSQVTMMFWYRQQPGQSLTLIATANQGSEATYESGFVIDKFPISRPNLTFSTLTVSNMSPEDSSIYLCSDMGHGNTEAFFGQGTRLTVV.

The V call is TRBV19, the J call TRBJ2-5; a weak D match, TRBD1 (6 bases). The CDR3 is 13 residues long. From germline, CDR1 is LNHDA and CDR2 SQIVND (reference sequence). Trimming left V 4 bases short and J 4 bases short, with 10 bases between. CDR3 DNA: TGTGCCAGTAGTAGGTGGGACACAGAGACCCAGTACTTC. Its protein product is CASSRWDTETQYF. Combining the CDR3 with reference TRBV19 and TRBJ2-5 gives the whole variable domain DGGITQSPKYLFRKEGQNVTLSCEQNLNHDAMYWYRQDPGQGLRLIYYSQIVNDFQKGDIAEGYSVSREKKESFPLTVTSAQKNPTAFYLCASSRWDTETQYFGPGTRLLVL.

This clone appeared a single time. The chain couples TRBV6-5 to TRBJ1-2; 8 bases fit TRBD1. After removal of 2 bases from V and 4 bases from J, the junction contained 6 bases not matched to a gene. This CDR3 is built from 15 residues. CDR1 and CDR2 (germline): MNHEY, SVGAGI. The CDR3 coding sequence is TGTGCCAGCAGTTACCCCGGACAGGGCCTCTATGGCTACACCTTC. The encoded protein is CASSYPGQGLYGYTF.

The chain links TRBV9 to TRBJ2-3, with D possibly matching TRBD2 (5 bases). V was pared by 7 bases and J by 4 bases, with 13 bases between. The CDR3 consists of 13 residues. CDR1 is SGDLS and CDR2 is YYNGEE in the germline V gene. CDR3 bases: TGTGCCAGCTCCCCCCCGAGGGCAGATACGCAGTATTTT. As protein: CASSPPRADTQYF.

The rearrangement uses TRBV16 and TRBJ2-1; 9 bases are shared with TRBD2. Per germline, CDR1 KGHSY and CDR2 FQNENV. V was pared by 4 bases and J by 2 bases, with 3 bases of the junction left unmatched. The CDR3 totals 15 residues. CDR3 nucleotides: TGTGCCAGCAGCCGTAGCGGGAGAGCCTACAATGAGCAGTTCTTC. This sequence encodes CASSRSGRAYNEQFF.

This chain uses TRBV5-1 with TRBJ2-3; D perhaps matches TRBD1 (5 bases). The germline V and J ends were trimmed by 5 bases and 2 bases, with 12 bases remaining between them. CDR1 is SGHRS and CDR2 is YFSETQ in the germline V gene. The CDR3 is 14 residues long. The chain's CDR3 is CASSGQGFTDTQYF. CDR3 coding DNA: TGCGCCAGCAGTGGGCAGGGTTTCACAGATACGCAGTATTTT.

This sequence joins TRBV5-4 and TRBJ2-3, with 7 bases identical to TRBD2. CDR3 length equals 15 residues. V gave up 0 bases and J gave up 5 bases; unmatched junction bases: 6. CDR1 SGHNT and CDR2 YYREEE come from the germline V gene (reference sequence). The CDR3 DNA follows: TGTGCCAGCAGCTTGGAGCGGGGCGGAAGAGATACGCAGTATTTT. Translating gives CASSLERGGRDTQYF. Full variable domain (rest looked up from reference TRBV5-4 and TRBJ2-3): ETGVTQSPTHLIKTRGQQVTLRCSSQSGHNTVSWYQQALGQGPQFIFQYYREEENGRGNFPPRFSGLQFPNYSSELNVNALELDDSALYLCASSLERGGRDTQYFGPGTRLTVL.

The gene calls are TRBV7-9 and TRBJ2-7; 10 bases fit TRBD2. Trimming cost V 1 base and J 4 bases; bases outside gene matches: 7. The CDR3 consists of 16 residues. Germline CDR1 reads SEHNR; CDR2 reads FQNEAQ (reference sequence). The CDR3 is CASSLVSSGSMYEQYF. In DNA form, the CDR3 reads TGTGCCAGCAGCTTAGTGTCTAGCGGGAGTATGTACGAGCAGTACTTC.

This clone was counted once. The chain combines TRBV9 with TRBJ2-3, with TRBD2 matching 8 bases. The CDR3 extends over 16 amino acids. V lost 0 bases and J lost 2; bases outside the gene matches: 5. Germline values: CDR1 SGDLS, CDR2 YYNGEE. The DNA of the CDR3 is TGTGCCAGCAGCGTAGCTGGTAGCGGGACCACAGATACGCAGTATTTT. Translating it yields CASSVAGSGTTDTQYF.

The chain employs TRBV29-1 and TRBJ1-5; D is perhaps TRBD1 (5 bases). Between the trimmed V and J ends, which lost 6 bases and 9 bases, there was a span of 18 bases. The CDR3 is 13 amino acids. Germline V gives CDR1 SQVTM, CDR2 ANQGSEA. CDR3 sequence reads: CSVVWQGTGPQHF. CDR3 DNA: TGCAGCGTAGTATGGCAGGGCACAGGGCCCCAGCATTTT.

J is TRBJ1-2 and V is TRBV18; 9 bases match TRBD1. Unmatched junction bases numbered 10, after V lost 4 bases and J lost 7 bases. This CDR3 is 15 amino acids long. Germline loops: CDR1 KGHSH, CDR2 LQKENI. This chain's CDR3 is CASSQDQQGAFGYTF. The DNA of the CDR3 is TGTGCCAGCTCACAAGACCAACAGGGGGCCTTTGGCTACACCTTC.

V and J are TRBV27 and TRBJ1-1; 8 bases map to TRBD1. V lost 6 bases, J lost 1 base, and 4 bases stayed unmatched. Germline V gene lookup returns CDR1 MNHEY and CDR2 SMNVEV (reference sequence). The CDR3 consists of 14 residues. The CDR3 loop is CASSSGGPNTEAFF. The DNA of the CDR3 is TGTGCCAGCAGCTCAGGGGGCCCGAACACTGAAGCTTTCTTT.

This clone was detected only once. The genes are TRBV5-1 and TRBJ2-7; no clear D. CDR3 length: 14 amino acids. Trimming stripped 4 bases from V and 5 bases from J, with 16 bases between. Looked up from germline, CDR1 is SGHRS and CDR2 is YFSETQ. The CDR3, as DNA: TGCGCCAGCAGCGAGCACCCGAGTGCCGACGAGCAGTACTTC. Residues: CASSEHPSADEQYF.

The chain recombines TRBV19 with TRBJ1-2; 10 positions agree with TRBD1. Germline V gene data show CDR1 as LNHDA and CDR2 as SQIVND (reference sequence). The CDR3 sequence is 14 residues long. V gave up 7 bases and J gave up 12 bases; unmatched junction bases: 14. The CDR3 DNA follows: TGTGCCAGTACTCCTCGGGGACAGGGGTCCCCTGACACCTTC. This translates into CASTPRGQGSPDTF.

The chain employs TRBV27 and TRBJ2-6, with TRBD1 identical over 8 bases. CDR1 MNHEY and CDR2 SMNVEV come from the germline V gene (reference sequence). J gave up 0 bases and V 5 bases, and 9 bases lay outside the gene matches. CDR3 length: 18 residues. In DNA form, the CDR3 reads TGTGCCAGCAGTCCTAGACAGGGGATCAACTCTGGGGCCAACGTCCTGACTTTC. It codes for CASSPRQGINSGANVLTF.

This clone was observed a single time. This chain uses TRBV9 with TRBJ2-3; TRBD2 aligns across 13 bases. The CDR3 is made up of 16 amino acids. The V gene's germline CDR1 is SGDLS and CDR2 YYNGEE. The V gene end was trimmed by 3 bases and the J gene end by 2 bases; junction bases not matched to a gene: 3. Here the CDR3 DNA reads TGTGCCAGCAGCGGGACTAGCGGGAGCGTCACAGATACGCAGTATTTT. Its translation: CASSGTSGSVTDTQYF.

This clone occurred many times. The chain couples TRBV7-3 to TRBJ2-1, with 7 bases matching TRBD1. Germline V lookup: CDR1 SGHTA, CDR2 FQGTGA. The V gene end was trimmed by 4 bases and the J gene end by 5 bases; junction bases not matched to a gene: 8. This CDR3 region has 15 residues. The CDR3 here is CASSSSLGQHNEQFF. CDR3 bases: TGTGCCAGCAGCTCCTCCCTGGGACAGCACAATGAGCAGTTCTTC.

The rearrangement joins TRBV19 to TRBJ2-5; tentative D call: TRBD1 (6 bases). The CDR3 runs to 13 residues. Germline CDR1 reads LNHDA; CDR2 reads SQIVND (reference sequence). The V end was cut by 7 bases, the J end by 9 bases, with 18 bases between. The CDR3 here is CASKGVGHRAQYF. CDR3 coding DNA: TGTGCCAGTAAAGGGGTGGGACACCGGGCCCAGTACTTC.

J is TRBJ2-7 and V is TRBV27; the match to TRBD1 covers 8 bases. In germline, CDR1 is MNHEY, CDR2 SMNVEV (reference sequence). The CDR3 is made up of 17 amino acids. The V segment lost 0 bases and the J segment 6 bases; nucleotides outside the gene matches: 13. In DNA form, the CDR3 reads TGTGCCAGCAGTTTATCGCAAGCAGGGGGCTTTAGGGGCGAGCAGTACTTC. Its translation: CASSLSQAGGFRGEQYF.

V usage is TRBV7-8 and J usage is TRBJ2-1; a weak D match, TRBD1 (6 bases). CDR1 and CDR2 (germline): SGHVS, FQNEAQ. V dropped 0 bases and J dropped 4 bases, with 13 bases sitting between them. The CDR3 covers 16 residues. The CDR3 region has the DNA TGTGCCAGCAGCTTAGCGTGGGGCAGGGGATACAATGAGCAGTTCTTC. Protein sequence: CASSLAWGRGYNEQFF.

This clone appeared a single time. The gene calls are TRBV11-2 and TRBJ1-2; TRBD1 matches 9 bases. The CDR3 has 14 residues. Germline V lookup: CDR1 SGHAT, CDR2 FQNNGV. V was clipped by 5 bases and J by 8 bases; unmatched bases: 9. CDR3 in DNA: TGTGCCAGCAGCCGCGTTGGACAGGGGCAGGGCTACACCTTC. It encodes CASSRVGQGQGYTF.

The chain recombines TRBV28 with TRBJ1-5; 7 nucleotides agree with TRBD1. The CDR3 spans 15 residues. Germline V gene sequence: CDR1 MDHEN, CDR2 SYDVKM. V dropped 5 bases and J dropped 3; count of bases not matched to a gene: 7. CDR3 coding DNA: TGTGCCAGCAGTCCGATGGGACAGAACAATCAGCCCCAGCATTTT. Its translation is CASSPMGQNNQPQHF.